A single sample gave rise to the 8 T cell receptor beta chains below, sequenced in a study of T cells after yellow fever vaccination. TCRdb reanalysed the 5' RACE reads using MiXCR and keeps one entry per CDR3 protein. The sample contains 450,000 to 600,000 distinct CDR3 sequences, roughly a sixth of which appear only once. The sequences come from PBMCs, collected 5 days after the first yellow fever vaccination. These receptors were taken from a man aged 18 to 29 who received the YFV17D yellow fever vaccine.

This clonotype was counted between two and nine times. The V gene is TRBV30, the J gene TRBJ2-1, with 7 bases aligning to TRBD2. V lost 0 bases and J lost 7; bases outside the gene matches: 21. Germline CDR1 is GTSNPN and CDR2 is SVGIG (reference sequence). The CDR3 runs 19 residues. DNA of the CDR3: TGTGCCTGGAGTGTACTCTCGAGCGGGGTCACCTGGCTGTGGAATGAGCAGTTCTTC. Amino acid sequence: CAWSVLSSGVTWLWNEQFF.

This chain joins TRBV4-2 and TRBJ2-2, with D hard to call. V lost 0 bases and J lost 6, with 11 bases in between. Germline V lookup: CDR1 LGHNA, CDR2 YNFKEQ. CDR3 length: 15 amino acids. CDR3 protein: CASSQDVGRPGELFF. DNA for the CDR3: TGTGCCAGCAGCCAAGATGTCGGACGGCCCGGGGAGCTGTTTTTT.

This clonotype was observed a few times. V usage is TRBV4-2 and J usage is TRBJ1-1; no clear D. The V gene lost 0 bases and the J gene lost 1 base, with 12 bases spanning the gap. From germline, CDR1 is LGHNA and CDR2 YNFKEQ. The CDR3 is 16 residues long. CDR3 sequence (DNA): TGTGCCAGCAGCCAAGATCCGGGCAGATCGAACACTGAAGCTTTCTTT. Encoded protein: CASSQDPGRSNTEAFF.

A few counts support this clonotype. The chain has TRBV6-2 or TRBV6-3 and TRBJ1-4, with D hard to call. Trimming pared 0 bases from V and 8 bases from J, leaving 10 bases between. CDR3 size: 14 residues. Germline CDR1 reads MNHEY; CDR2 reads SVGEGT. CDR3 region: CASSYSNAGEKLFF. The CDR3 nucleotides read TGTGCCAGCAGTTACTCGAACGCGGGAGAAAAACTGTTTTTT.

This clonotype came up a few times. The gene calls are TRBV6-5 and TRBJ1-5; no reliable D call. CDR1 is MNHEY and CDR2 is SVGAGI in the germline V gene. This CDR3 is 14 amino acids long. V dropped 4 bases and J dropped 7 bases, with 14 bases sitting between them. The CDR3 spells CASSSTSSRQPQHF. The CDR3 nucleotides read TGTGCCAGCAGTTCAACGTCATCGCGGCAGCCCCAGCATTTT.

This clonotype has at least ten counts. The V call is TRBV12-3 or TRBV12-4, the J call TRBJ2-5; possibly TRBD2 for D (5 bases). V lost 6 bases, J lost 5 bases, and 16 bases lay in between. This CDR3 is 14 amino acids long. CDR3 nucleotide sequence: TGTGCCAGCAGCCCGGTCGGGGTGGGGGAGACCCAGTACTTC. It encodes CASSPVGVGETQYF.

The CDR3 reads CASSQVPRNEQFF. In nucleotides, the CDR3 is TGCGCCAGCAGCCAAGTCCCCAGGAATGAGCAGTTCTTC. This chain connects TRBV4-1 to TRBJ2-1; D is ambiguous. Between the trimmed V and J ends, which lost 1 base and 7 bases, there was a span of 8 bases. The germline V gene encodes CDR1 MGHRA and CDR2 YSYEKL. The CDR3 extends over 13 amino acids.

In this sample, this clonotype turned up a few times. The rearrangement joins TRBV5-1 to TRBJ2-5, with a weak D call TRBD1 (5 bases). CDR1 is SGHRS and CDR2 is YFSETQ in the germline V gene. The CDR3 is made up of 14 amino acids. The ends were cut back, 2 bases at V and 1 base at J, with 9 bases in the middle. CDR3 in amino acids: CASSLWGTQETQYF. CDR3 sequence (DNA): TGCGCCAGCAGCTTATGGGGCACCCAAGAGACCCAGTACTTC.